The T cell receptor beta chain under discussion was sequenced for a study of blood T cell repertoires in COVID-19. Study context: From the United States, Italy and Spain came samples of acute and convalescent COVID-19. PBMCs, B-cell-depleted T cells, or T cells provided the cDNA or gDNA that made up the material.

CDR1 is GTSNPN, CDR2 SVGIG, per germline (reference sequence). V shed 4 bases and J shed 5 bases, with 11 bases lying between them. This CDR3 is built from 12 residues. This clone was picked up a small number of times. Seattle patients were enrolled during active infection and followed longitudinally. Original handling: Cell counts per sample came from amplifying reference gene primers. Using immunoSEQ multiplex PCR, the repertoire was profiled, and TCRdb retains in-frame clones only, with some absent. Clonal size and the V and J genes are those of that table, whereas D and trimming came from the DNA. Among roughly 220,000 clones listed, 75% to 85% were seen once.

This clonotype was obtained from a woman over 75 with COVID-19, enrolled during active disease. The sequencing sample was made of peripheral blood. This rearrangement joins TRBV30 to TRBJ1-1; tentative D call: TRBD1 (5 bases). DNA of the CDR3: TGTGCCTGGACAAGACAGAGGACTGAAGCTTTCTTT. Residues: CAWTRQRTEAFF.